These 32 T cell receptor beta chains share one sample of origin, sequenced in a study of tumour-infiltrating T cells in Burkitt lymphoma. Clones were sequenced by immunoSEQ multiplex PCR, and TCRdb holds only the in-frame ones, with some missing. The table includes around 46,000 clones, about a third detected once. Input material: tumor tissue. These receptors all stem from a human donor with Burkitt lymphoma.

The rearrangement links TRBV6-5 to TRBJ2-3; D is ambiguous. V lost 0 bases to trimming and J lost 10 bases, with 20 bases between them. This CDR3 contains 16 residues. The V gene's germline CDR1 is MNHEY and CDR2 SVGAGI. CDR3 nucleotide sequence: TGTGCCAGCAGTTACTCGACCGGGTCTATTGCCCTATCGCAGTATTTT. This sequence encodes CASSYSTGSIALSQYF.

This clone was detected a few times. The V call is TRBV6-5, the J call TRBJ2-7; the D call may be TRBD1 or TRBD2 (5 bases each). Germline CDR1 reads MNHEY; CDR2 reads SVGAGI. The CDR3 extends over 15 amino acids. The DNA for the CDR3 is TGTGCTACGCGCGGAGCAGGGACGACTTCCTACGAGCAGTACTTC. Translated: CATRGAGTTSYEQYF.

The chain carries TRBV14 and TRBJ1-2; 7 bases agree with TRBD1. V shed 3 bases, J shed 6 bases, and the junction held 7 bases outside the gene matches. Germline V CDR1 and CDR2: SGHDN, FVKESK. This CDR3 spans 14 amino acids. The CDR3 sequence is CASSHQQGFDGYTF. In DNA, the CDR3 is TGTGCCAGCAGCCATCAACAGGGGTTCGATGGCTACACCTTC.

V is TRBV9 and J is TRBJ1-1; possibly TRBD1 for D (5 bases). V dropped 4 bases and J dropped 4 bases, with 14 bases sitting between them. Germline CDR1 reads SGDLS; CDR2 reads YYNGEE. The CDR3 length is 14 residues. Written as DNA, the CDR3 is TGTGCCAGCAGCCCAACCCCAGGGACCACTGAAGCTTTCTTT. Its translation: CASSPTPGTTEAFF.

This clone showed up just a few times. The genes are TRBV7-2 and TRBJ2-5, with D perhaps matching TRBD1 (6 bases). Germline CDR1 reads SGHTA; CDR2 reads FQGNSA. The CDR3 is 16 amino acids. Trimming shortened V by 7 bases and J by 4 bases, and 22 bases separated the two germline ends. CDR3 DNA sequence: TGTGCCAGCATACTCGGAACAGGGAGTCCTGGAGAGACCCAGTACTTC. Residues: CASILGTGSPGETQYF.

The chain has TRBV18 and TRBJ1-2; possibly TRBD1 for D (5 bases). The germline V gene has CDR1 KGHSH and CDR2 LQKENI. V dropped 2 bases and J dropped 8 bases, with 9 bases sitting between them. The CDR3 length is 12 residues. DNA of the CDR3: TGTGCCAGCTCACCAGGGGCAGGGGGCTACACCTTC. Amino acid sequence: CASSPGAGGYTF.

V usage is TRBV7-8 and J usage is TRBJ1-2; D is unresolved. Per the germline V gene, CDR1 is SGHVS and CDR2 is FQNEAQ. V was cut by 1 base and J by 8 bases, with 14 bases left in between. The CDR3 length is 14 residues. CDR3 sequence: CASSLEIPTKGYTF. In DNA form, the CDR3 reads TGTGCCAGCAGCTTAGAGATTCCGACAAAAGGCTACACCTTC.

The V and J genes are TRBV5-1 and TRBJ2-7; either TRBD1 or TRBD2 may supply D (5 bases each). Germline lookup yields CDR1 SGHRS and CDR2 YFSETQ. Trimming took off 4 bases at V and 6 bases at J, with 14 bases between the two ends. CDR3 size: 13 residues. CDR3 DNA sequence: TGCGCCAGCAGCACTTCACGGGGCGGCGAGCAGTACTTC. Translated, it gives CASSTSRGGEQYF.

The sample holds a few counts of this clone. The CDR3 reads CASSLEVTSAGELFF. As DNA, the CDR3 is TGTGCCAGCAGCTTAGAAGTGACTAGCGCCGGGGAGCTGTTTTTT. V gene TRBV7-9 combines with J gene TRBJ2-2; 8 bases map to TRBD2. Germline V gene data show CDR1 as SEHNR and CDR2 as FQNEAQ (reference sequence). V shed 1 base, J shed 6 bases, and the junction held 4 bases outside the gene matches. The CDR3 sequence is 15 residues long.

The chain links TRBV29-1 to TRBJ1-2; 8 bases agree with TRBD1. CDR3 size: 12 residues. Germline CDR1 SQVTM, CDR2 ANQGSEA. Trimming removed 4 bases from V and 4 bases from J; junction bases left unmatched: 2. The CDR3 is CSVATGGYGYTF. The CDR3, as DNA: TGCAGCGTTGCTACAGGGGGCTATGGCTACACCTTC.

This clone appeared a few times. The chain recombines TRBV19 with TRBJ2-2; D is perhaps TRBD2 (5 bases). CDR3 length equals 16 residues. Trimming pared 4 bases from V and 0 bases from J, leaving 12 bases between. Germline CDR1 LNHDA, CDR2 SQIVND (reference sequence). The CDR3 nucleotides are TGTGCCAGTAGTAGGTACAGCGGATCGAACACCGGGGAGCTGTTTTTT. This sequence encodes CASSRYSGSNTGELFF.

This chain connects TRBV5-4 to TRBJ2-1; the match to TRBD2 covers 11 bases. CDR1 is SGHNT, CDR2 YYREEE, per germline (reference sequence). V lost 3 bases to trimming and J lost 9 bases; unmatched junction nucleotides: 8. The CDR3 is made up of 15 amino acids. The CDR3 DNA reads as TGTGCCAGCAGCTCGAGGCTAGCGGGGGGAGGTGAGCAGTTCTTC. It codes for CASSSRLAGGGEQFF.

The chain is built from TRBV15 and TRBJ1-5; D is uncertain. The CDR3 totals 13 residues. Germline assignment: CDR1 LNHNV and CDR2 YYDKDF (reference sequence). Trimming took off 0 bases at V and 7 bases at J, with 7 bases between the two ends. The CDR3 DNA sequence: TGTGCCACCAGCAGAGATGGTGAGCAGCCCCAGCATTTT. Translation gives CATSRDGEQPQHF.

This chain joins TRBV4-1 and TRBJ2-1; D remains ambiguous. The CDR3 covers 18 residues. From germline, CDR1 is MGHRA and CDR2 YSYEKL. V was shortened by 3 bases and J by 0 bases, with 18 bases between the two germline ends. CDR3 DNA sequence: TGCGCCAGCAGCCAGGGAAAGGGTAGGCTCAGCTCCTACAATGAGCAGTTCTTC. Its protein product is CASSQGKGRLSSYNEQFF.

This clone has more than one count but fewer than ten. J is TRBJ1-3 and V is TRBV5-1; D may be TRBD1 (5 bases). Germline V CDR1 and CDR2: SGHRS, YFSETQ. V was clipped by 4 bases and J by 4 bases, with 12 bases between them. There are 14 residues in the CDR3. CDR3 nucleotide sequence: TGCGCCAGCAGCCGGGAAGGGGTCGGAAACACCATATATTTT. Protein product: CASSREGVGNTIYF.

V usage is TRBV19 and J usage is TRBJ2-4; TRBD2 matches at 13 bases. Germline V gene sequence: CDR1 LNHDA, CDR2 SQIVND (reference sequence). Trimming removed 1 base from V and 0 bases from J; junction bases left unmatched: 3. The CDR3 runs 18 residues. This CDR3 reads CASSIARTSGGAKNIQYF. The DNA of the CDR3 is TGTGCCAGTAGTATAGCGAGGACTAGCGGGGGAGCCAAAAACATTCAGTACTTC.

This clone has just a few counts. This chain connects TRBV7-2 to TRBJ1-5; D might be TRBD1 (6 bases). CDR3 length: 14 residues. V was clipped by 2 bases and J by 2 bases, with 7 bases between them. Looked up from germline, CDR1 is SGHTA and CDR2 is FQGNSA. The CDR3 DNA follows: TGTGCCAGCAGCTTATCAGGGGGCAATCAGCCCCAGCATTTT. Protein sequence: CASSLSGGNQPQHF. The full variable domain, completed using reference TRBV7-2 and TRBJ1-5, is GAGVSQSPSNKVTEKGKDVELRCDPISGHTALYWYRQSLGQGLEFLIYFQGNSAPDKSGLPSDRFSAERTGGSVSTLTIQRTQQEDSAVYLCASSLSGGNQPQHFGDGTRLSIL.

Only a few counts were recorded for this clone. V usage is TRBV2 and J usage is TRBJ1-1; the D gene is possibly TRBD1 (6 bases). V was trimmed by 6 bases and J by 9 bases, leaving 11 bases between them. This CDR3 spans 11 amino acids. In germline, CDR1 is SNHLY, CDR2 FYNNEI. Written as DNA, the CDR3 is TGTGCCAGCAGGTCAGGGGTAAAAGCTTTCTTT. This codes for CASRSGVKAFF.

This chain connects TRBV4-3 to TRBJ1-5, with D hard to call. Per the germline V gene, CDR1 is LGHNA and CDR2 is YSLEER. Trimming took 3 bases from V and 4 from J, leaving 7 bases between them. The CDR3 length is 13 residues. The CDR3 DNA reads TGCGCCAGCAGCCACCTCAGGAATCAGCCCCAGCATTTT. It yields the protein CASSHLRNQPQHF.

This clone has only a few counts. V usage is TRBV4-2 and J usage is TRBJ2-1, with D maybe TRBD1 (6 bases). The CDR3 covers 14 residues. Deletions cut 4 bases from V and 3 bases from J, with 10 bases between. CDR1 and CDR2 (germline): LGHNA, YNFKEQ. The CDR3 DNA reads TGTGCCAGCAGCCCCCAGGACAGCTACAATGAGCAGTTCTTC. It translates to CASSPQDSYNEQFF.

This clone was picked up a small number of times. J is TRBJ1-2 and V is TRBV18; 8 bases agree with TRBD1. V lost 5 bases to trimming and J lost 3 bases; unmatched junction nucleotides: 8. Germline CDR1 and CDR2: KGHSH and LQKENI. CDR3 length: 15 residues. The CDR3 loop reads CASSISGGADYGYTF. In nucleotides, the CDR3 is TGTGCCAGCTCAATATCAGGGGGCGCAGACTATGGCTACACCTTC.

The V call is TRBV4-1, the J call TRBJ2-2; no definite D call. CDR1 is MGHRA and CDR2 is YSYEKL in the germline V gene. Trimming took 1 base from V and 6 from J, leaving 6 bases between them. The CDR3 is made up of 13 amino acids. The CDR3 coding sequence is TGCGCCAGCAGCCAAGTCCAGCCCGGGGAGCTGTTTTTT. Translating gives CASSQVQPGELFF.

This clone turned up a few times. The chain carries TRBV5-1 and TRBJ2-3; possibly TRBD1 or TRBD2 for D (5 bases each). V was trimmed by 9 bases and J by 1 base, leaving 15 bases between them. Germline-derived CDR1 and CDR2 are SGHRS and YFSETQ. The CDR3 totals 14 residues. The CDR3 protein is CATSRDGRTDTQYF. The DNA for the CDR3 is TGCGCCACTTCCCGGGACGGGCGCACAGATACGCAGTATTTT. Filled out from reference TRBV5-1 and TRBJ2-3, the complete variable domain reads KAGVTQTPRYLIKTRGQQVTLSCSPISGHRSVSWYQQTPGQGLQFLFEYFSETQRNKGNFPGRFSGRQFSNSRSEMNVSTLELGDSALYLCATSRDGRTDTQYFGPGTRLTVL.

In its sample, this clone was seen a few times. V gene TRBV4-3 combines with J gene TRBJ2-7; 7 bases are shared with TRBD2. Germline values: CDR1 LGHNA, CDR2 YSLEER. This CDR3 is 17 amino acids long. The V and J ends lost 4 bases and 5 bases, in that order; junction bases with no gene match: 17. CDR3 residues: CASSPGIRRQGGDEQYF. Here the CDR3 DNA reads TGCGCCAGCAGCCCCGGGATAAGAAGGCAGGGAGGGGACGAGCAGTACTTC.

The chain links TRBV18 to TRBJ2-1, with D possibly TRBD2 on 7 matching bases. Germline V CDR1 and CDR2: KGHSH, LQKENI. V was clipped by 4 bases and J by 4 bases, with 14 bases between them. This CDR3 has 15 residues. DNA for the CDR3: TGTGCCAGCTCACAGGGGGGGTTCTCGTACAATGAGCAGTTCTTC. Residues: CASSQGGFSYNEQFF. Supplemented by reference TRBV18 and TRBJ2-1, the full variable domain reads NAGVMQNPRHLVRRRGQEARLRCSPMKGHSHVYWYRQLPEEGLKFMVYLQKENIIDESGMPKERFSAEFPKEGPSILRIQQVVRGDSAAYFCASSQGGFSYNEQFFGPGTRLTVL.

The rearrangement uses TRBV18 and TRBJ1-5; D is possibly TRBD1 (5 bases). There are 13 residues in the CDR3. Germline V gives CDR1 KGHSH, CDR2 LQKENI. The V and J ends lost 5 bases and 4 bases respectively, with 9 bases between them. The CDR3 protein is CASSTAGNQPQHF. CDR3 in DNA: TGTGCCAGCTCAACTGCAGGGAATCAGCCCCAGCATTTT.

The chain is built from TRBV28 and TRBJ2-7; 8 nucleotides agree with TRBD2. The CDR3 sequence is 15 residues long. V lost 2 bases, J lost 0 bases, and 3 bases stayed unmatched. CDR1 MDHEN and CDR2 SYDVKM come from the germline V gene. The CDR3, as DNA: TGTGCCAGCAGTTTACCGGGGGGGGTCTCCTACGAGCAGTACTTC. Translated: CASSLPGGVSYEQYF. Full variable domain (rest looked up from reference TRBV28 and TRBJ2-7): DVKVTQSSRYLVKRTGEKVFLECVQDMDHENMFWYRQDPGLGLRLIYFSYDVKMKEKGDIPEGYSVSREKKERFSLILESASTNQTSMYLCASSLPGGVSYEQYFGPGTRLTVT.

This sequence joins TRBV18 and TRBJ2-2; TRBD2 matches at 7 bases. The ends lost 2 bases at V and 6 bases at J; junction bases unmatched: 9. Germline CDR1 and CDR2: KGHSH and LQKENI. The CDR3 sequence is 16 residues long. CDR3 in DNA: TGTGCCAGCTCACCAGAGCTAGCGGAATCGCCCGGGGAGCTGTTTTTT. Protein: CASSPELAESPGELFF.

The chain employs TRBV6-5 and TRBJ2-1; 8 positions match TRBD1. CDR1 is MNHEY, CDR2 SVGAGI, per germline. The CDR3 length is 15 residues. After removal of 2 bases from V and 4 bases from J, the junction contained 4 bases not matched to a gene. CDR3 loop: CASSYDRGSYNEQFF. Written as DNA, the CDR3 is TGTGCCAGCAGTTACGACAGGGGATCGTACAATGAGCAGTTCTTC.

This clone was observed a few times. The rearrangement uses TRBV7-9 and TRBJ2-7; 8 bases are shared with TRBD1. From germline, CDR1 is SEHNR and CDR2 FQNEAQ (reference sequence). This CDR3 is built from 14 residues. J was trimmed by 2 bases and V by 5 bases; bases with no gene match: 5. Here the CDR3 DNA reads TGTGCCAGCAGCGCCCGGGACAGGACCTACGAGCAGTACTTC. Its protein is CASSARDRTYEQYF.

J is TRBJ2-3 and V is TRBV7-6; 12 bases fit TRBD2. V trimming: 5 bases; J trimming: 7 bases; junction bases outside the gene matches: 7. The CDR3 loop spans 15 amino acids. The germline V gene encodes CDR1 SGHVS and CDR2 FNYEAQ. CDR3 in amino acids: CASSALAGGPYTQYF. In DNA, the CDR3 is TGTGCCAGCAGCGCGCTAGCGGGGGGGCCCTATACGCAGTATTTT. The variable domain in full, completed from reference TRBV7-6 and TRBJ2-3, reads GAGVSQSPRYKVTKRGQDVALRCDPISGHVSLYWYRQALGQGPEFLTYFNYEAQQDKSGLPNDRFSAERPEGSISTLTIQRTEQRDSAMYRCASSALAGGPYTQYFGPGTRLTVL.

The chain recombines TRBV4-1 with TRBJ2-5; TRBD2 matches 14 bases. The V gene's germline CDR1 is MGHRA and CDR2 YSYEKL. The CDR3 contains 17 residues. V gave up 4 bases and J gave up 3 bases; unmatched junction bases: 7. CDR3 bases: TGCGCCAGCAGCCTGGGACTAGCGGGGGACCGAAAAGAGACCCAGTACTTC. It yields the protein CASSLGLAGDRKETQYF.